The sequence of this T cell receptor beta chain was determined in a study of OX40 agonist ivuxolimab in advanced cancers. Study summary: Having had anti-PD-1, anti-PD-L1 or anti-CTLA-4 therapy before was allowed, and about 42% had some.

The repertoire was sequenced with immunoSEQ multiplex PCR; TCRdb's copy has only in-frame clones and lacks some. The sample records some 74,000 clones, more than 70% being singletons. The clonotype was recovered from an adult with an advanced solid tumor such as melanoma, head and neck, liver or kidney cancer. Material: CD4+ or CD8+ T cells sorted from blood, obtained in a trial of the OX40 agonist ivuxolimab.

CDR3 sequence reads: CASRRGSGDSYEQYF. The DNA of the CDR3 is TGCGCCAGCAGGAGGGGTAGCGGGGACTCCTACGAGCAGTACTTC. The chain combines TRBV5-1 with TRBJ2-7; 8 bases are shared with TRBD2. V dropped 5 bases and J dropped 0; count of bases not matched to a gene: 7. CDR1 is SGHRS and CDR2 is YFSETQ in the germline V gene. The CDR3 is made up of 15 amino acids.